This note documents a single TCR beta chain sequence. What it binds is unknown. This record comes from a study of blood T cells in healthy people across ages. Study findings and constraints: Researchers judged that diversity estimates from one million T cells fell short of true values.

For the second PCR, which ran for roughly 7 to 11 cycles, a sample-barcoded 5' primer and a J-beta primer mix were used. Each TCR beta cDNA got a 12-nucleotide random molecular identifier. Via MiXCR, TCRdb re-called the 5' RACE reads, giving one row per CDR3 protein. The sample records about 830,000 distinct CDR3 sequences, approximately 59% being singletons. Per germline, CDR1 MNHNY and CDR2 SVGAGI (reference sequence). The ends were cut back, 9 bases at V and 4 bases at J, with 17 bases in the middle. The CDR3 consists of 14 residues. This receptor was taken from a man aged 30-40 years in good health. The V gene is TRBV6-6, the J gene TRBJ2-3, with D possibly called TRBD1 or TRBD2 (5 bases each). The source material was blood. In DNA form, the CDR3 reads TGTGCCAGTCGGGGCCAAAATGGGGCAGATACGCAGTATTTT. Translating it yields CASRGQNGADTQYF.